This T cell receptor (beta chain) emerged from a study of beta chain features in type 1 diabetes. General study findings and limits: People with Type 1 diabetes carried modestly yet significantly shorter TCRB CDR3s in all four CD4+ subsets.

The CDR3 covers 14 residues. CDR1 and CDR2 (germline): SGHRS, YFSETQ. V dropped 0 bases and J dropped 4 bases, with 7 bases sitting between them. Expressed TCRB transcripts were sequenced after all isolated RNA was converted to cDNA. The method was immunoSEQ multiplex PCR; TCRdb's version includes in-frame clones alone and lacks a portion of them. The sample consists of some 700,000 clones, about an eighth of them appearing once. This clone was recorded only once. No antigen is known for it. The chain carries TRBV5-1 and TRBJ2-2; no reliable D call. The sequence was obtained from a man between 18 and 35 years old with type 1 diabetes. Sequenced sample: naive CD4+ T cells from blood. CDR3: CASSLDPGTGELFF. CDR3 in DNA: TGCGCCAGCAGCTTGGACCCGGGCACCGGGGAGCTGTTTTTT.